These 3 T cell receptor beta chains were sequenced from one sample in a study of control samples from healthy donors and cancer patients. Generated by immunoSEQ multiplex PCR, the TCRdb table keeps only in-frame clones and is missing some. Of some 100,000 clones in the sample, about 91% are singletons; the top ten hold 12% to 15%. The specimen sequenced was blood. The source of these receptors is a man aged 25-45 years in good health.

This clone was counted a few times. V and J are TRBV7-2 and TRBJ1-5; a weak D match, TRBD1 (5 bases). Trimming removed 1 base from V and 7 bases from J, with 11 bases in between. The germline V gene has CDR1 SGHTA and CDR2 FQGNSA. The CDR3 loop spans 14 amino acids. CDR3: CASSLGQSWQPQHF. CDR3 sequence (DNA): TGTGCCAGCAGCTTAGGACAGTCTTGGCAGCCCCAGCATTTT.

V usage is TRBV10-3 and J usage is TRBJ2-7; 9 bases are shared with TRBD1. J gave up 9 bases and V 7 bases, and 7 bases lay outside the gene matches. This CDR3 has 12 residues. Germline CDR1 ENHRY, CDR2 SYGVKD. DNA of the CDR3: TGTGCCATCAAAAAAGACAGGGGGGGGCAGTACTTC. Residues: CAIKKDRGGQYF.

CDR3: CASSPLADTQYF. The DNA for the CDR3 is TGTGCCAGCAGCCCGTTGGCAGATACGCAGTATTTT. The chain recombines TRBV9 with TRBJ2-3; D call uncertain. From germline, CDR1 is SGDLS and CDR2 YYNGEE. The CDR3 spans 12 residues. V lost 4 bases, J lost 4 bases, and 7 bases lay in between.